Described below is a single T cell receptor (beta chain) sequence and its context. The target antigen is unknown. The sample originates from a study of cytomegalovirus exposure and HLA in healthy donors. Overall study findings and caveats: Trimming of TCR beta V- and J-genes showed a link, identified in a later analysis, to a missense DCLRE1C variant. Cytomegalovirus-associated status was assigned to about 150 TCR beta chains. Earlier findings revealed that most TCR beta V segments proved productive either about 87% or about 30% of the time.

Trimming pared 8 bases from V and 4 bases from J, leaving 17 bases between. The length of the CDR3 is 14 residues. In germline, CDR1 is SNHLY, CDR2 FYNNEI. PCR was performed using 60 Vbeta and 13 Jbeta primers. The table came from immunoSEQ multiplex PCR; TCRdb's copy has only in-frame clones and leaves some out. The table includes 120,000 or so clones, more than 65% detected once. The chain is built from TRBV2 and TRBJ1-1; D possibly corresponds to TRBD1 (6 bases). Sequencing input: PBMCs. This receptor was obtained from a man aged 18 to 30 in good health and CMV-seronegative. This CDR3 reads CASAFKGVFTEAFF. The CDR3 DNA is TGTGCCAGCGCCTTCAAGGGGGTGTTCACTGAAGCTTTCTTT.